This T cell receptor beta chain was recovered during a study of OX40 agonist ivuxolimab in advanced cancers. Regarding the research as a whole: The costimulatory receptor OX40 (CD134) was targeted by ivuxolimab, a fully human IgG2 agonistic monoclonal antibody. Among the roughly 52 dose-escalation patients, around 19 had hepatocellular carcinoma, roughly 15 melanoma, 9 renal cell carcinoma and 9 head and neck cancer. Intravenous ivuxolimab was administered to patients every 2 weeks at six dose levels: 0.01, 0.1, 0.3, 1.5, 3 and 10 mg/kg. Prior anti-PD-1, anti-PD-L1 or anti-CTLA-4 therapy was permitted, and 40% of dose-escalation patients had received checkpoint inhibitors. Partial responses occurred in three dose-escalation patients, of whom one had hepatocellular carcinoma and two had cutaneous melanoma. A male proportion of nearly 85% and a mean age of approximately 62 years, ranging from roughly 20 to 80, were recorded for the dose-escalation cohort. The paper reports the monotherapy dose-escalation portion (N of about 56 patients) of the phase I ivuxolimab trial. The point of sequencing TCRbeta in the periphery was to test whether ivuxolimab changed TCR sequence diversity and drove clonal T-cell expansion.

The investigation overall reported the following: Clonal expansion of both CD4+ and CD8+ blood T cells was observed from baseline to week 6 at doses 0.1 to 3.0 mg/kg. Antigen specificity was not determined for the clonally expanded peripheral T cells. Low levels of normalized T-cell clonal expansion were also seen in some nonresponding patients. Partial responders in the 0.1-3.0 mg/kg groups had among the lowest normalized peripheral clonal expansion, especially among CD8+ T cells. After ivuxolimab, CD8+ T cells had more expanded clones than CD4+ T cells on average.

Spanning cysteine to phenylalanine, the CDR3 consists of 18 amino acids. Left in the record is the CDR3 DNA by itself, 54 bases read in frame from the first base. V is clipped by 1 base and J by 2 bases, and the sequence between their germline boundaries is 20 bases long. CDR1 and CDR2, looked up from the germline V gene (reference sequence), are LNHDA and SQIVND. Concerning this clone: The antigen this receptor binds is unknown. Within one base of it there is no much larger clone, and no base qualities were kept.

Patients with autoimmune disease history or receiving systemic immunosuppression were excluded from the trial. Peripheral blood for TCR sequencing was collected from all dose cohorts at baseline, on cycle 4 day 1, and on cycle 7 day 1. Samples came from an open-label, multicenter, first-in-human phase I dose-escalation trial of ivuxolimab. Adults with locally advanced or metastatic melanoma, renal cell carcinoma, hepatocellular carcinoma or head and neck squamous cell carcinoma were enrolled in the trial. Before TCR sequencing, CD4+ T cells and CD8+ T cells from peripheral blood were sorted into separate populations. To sequence the TCRbeta CDR3 region, genomic DNA was isolated from the sorted cells. The immunoSEQ Assay was used to sequence the TCRbeta CDR3 regions. TCRdb carries this immuneACCESS record with in-frame sequences only. Its versions omit some clonotypes, under half of them owing to an unresolved V gene in the studies checked, with the rest unexplained. The sample table holds approximately 79,000 clones, of which approximately 83% were seen once. The biggest ten clones account for approximately 3.1% of the sample.

Here the chain combines TRBV19 and TRBJ1-1, and possibly TRBD1, on 6 matching bases. This TCR was recovered from an adult with an advanced solid tumor such as melanoma, head and neck, liver or kidney cancer. Source: CD4+ or CD8+ T cells sorted from blood, taken in a trial of the OX40 agonist ivuxolimab. CDR3 sequence: CASSIAGDTLGQNTEAFF. DNA sequence: TGTGCCAGTAGTATAGCCGGGGACACACTCGGACAAAACACTGAAGCTTTCTTT.